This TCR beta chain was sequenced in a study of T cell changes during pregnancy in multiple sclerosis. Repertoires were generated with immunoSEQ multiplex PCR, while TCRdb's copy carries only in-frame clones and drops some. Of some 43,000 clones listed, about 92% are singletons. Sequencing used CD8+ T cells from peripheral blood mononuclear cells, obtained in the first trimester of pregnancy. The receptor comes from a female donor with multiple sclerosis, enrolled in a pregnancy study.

The CDR3 nucleotides are TGCGCCAGCAGCTTGTTAGCGGGGGGGCGCACCTACAATGAGCAGTTCTTC. Translated, it gives CASSLLAGGRTYNEQFF. The V call is TRBV5-1, the J call TRBJ2-1, with 11 bases aligning to TRBD2. This CDR3 comprises 17 residues. The V gene's germline CDR1 is SGHRS and CDR2 YFSETQ. The J segment lost 2 bases and the V segment lost 1 base, leaving 5 bases of the junction unmatched.